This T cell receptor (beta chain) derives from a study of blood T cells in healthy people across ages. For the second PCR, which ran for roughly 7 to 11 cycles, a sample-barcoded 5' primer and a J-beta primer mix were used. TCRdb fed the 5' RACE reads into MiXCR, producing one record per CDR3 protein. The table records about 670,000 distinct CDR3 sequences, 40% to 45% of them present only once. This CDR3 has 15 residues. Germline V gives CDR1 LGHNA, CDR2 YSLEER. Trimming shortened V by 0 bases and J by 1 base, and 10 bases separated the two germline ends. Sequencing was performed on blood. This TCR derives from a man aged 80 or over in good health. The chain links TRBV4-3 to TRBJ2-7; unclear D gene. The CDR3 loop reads CASSQDLRASYEQYF. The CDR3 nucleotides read TGCGCCAGCAGCCAAGATTTAAGGGCGTCCTACGAGCAGTACTTC.